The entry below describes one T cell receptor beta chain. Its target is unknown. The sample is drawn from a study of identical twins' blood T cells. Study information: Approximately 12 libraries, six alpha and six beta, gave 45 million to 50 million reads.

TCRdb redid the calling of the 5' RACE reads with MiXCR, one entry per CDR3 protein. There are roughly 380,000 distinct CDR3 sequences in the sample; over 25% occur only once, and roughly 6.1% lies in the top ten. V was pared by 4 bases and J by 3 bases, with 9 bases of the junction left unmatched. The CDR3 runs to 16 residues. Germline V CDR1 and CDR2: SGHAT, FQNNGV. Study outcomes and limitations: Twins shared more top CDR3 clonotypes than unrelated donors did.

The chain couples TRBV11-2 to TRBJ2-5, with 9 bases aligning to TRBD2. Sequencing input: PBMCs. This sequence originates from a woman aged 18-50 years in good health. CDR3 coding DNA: TGTGCCAGCAGCTCGGGGACTAGCAGTCTAGAAGAGACCCAGTACTTC. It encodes CASSSGTSSLEETQYF.